The 17 T cell receptor beta chains presented below share a single source sample, sequenced in a study of blood T cells in healthy people across ages. A second PCR of 7 to 11 cycles used a sample-barcoded 5' primer and a J-beta primer mix. TCRdb re-analysed the 5' RACE reads in MiXCR, keeping a single row per CDR3 protein. Here the sample spans about 780,000 distinct CDR3 sequences, 25% to 30% being singletons. The same data also contributed to another study, on T cells of mothers and their children.

Sequenced: blood. These TCRs come from a boy aged 5 to 17 in good health.

This chain uses TRBV27 with TRBJ1-1; tentative D call: TRBD1 (5 bases). Germline V gene sequence: CDR1 MNHEY, CDR2 SMNVEV (reference sequence). The CDR3 loop spans 11 amino acids. V was trimmed by 8 bases and J by 4 bases, leaving 8 bases between them. CDR3 protein: CASLRGTEAFF. Here the CDR3 DNA reads TGTGCCAGCCTTAGGGGCACTGAAGCTTTCTTT.

This clonotype was recorded only once. The J gene is TRBJ2-5, the V gene TRBV7-9; D is possibly TRBD2 (7 bases). Germline lookup yields CDR1 SEHNR and CDR2 FQNEAQ (reference sequence). V lost 6 bases, J lost 1 base, and 15 bases lay in between. This CDR3 contains 15 residues. CDR3: CASSKGGPFQETQYF. DNA for the CDR3: TGTGCCAGCAGTAAGGGGGGGCCCTTCCAAGAGACCCAGTACTTC.

The V and J genes are TRBV29-1 and TRBJ1-2; D remains unclear. The length of the CDR3 is 12 residues. Per germline, CDR1 SQVTM and CDR2 ANQGSEA. Trimming stripped 7 bases from V and 2 bases from J, with 11 bases between. The CDR3 loop reads CSAEAENYGYTF. The CDR3 DNA reads as TGCAGCGCCGAGGCGGAAAACTATGGCTACACCTTC.

V gene TRBV20-1 combines with J gene TRBJ2-5; 13 bases match TRBD2. Germline CDR1 DFQATT, CDR2 SNEGSKA (reference sequence). CDR3 size: 14 residues. Trimming took 8 bases from V and 3 from J; bases not matched to a gene: 6. The CDR3 loop is CSPRLAGGKETQYF. The CDR3 DNA reads TGCAGTCCCAGACTAGCGGGGGGTAAAGAGACCCAGTACTTC.

This clonotype came up a few times. This rearrangement joins TRBV19 to TRBJ1-1; D gene uncertain. The CDR3 consists of 14 residues. Between the trimmed V and J ends, which lost 3 bases and 0 bases, there was a span of 8 bases. CDR1 LNHDA and CDR2 SQIVND come from the germline V gene (reference sequence). The CDR3 reads CASSIRAVNTEAFF. CDR3 sequence (DNA): TGTGCCAGTAGTATTCGAGCCGTGAACACTGAAGCTTTCTTT. The full variable domain, its missing parts supplied by reference TRBV19 and TRBJ1-1, is DGGITQSPKYLFRKEGQNVTLSCEQNLNHDAMYWYRQDPGQGLRLIYYSQIVNDFQKGDIAEGYSVSREKKESFPLTVTSAQKNPTAFYLCASSIRAVNTEAFFGQGTRLTVV.

The rearrangement links TRBV3-1 to TRBJ2-5, with 9 nucleotides matching TRBD1. The last part of the DNA fits TRBJ2-7 better; the J call may be wrong. CDR3 length: 15 residues. Germline values: CDR1 LGHDT, CDR2 YNNKEL (reference sequence). The CDR3 DNA reads as TGTGCCAGCAGCCAGAGAGGACAGGGGTCCAACGAGCAGTACTTC. It yields the protein CASSQRGQGSNEQYF.

This clonotype was counted a single time. The junction differs from germline at one of its ends, possibly a read error. The chain has TRBV7-9 and TRBJ1-4, with D possibly matching TRBD1 (5 bases). CDR3 length equals 15 residues. Per germline, CDR1 SEHNR and CDR2 FQNEAQ (reference sequence). The CDR3 DNA sequence: TGTGCCAGCAGTTCCGGTCCAGCGCTGGGGGAAAAGCTGTTTTTT. Translation gives CASSSGPALGEKLFF.

This clonotype came up a few times. The chain combines TRBV9 with TRBJ2-5, with D perhaps assigned TRBD1 or TRBD2 (5 bases each). This CDR3 region has 15 residues. CDR1 is SGDLS, CDR2 YYNGEE, per germline. Trimming pared 3 bases from V and 1 base from J, leaving 13 bases between. The CDR3 sequence: CASSAVGVTQETQYF. CDR3 sequence (DNA): TGTGCCAGCAGCGCCGTGGGGGTGACCCAAGAGACCCAGTACTTC.

The chain joins TRBV7-2 to TRBJ2-1, with D tentatively TRBD2 (5 bases). Germline V lookup: CDR1 SGHTA, CDR2 FQGNSA. CDR3 length: 14 amino acids. V lost 5 bases, J lost 2 bases, and 10 bases lay in between. CDR3 DNA: TGTGCCAGCAGCCCTAGGGAGACCTACAATGAGCAGTTCTTC. Protein: CASSPRETYNEQFF.

V and J are TRBV24-1 and TRBJ2-3, with D possibly TRBD1 on 5 matching bases. The CDR3 runs 16 residues. Germline CDR1 reads KGHDR; CDR2 reads SFDVKD. Trimming removed 2 bases at V and 4 bases at J, with 15 bases between. The CDR3 here is CATSDSSAGWADTQYF. CDR3 coding DNA: TGTGCCACCAGTGATTCTTCCGCAGGGTGGGCAGATACGCAGTATTTT.

The chain links TRBV12-3 or TRBV12-4 to TRBJ1-1; D is unclear. This CDR3 has 12 amino acids. Trimming pared 1 base from V and 10 bases from J, leaving 10 bases between. The CDR3 nucleotides are TGTGCCAGCAGTTTAGGGCCACAACCAGCTTTCTTT. It codes for CASSLGPQPAFF.

This clonotype was detected once. The CDR3 loop reads CASSLGGPSGNKLFF. CDR3 nucleotide sequence: TGCGCCAGCAGCTTGGGGGGCCCCTCAGGAAACAAACTGTTTTTT. The V and J genes are TRBV5-1 and TRBJ1-4; TRBD1 is a possible D gene (5 bases). The ends were cut back, 0 bases at V and 11 bases at J, with 17 bases in the middle. From germline, CDR1 is SGHRS and CDR2 YFSETQ. The CDR3 has 15 residues.

The sample holds a few counts of this clonotype. This rearrangement joins TRBV7-3 to TRBJ2-2; 14 positions agree with TRBD2. The J segment lost 6 bases and the V segment lost 5 bases, leaving 14 bases of the junction unmatched. Looked up from germline, CDR1 is SGHTA and CDR2 is FQGTGA. This CDR3 is built from 19 residues. CDR3 DNA sequence: TGTGCCAGCAGCCTCCTCCCGCGAAGACTAGCGGGGGGGCCCGGGGAGCTGTTTTTT. It is translated as CASSLLPRRLAGGPGELFF.

This clonotype was detected many times. J is TRBJ1-1 and V is TRBV12-3 or TRBV12-4, with a tentative D call TRBD1 (5 bases). This CDR3 has 13 residues. Trimming shortened V by 6 bases and J by 7 bases, and 15 bases separated the two germline ends. The chain's CDR3 is CASSPAGGLEAFF. DNA for the CDR3: TGTGCCAGCAGCCCCGCGGGGGGTCTTGAAGCTTTCTTT.

The rearrangement links TRBV4-2 to TRBJ1-4; weak D call: TRBD1 (5 bases). The germline V and J ends were trimmed by 0 bases and 0 bases, with 14 bases remaining between them. The CDR3 covers 18 residues. CDR1 and CDR2 from the germline V gene are LGHNA and YNFKEQ. The CDR3 sequence: CASSQDRGGAATNEKLFF. Here the CDR3 DNA reads TGTGCCAGCAGCCAAGATCGGGGCGGGGCGGCAACTAATGAAAAACTGTTTTTT.

This sequence joins TRBV6-6 and TRBJ1-4; 9 nucleotides line up with TRBD1. The CDR3 has 15 residues. The J segment lost 8 bases and the V segment lost 6 bases, leaving 10 bases of the junction unmatched. Germline V gene data show CDR1 as MNHNY and CDR2 as SVGAGI (reference sequence). CDR3 protein: CASSPTGGAREKLFF. DNA of the CDR3: TGTGCCAGCAGCCCCACAGGGGGCGCGAGGGAAAAACTGTTTTTT.

V and J are TRBV12-3 or TRBV12-4 and TRBJ1-1; the D is unclear. Deletions cut 6 bases from V and 4 bases from J, with 12 bases between. The CDR3 extends over 13 amino acids. CDR3 bases: TGTGCCAGCAGGCAACCAGGTGGCACTGAAGCTTTCTTT. This gives the protein CASRQPGGTEAFF.